This T cell receptor beta chain was found in a study of blood T cell repertoires in COVID-19. Background on the study: The samples span acute and convalescent COVID-19 from the United States, Italy and Spain. In each case, the material was cDNA or gDNA derived from T cells, B-cell-depleted T cells, or PBMCs.

CDR1 is LNHDA, CDR2 SQIVND, per germline (reference sequence). V lost 4 bases, J lost 8 bases, and 18 bases lay in between. The length of the CDR3 is 16 residues. How the authors handled the data: Amplification from reference gene primers served as the basis for estimated nucleated cell counts. Method: immunoSEQ multiplex PCR; TCRdb's copy keeps in-frame clones and lacks some. V and J calls plus clone size are reproduced from that table; the DNA served to infer D and trimming. The table records tens of thousands of clones, around 84% of them present only once. Source material: peripheral blood. The TCR originated in a man between 65 and 85 years old with acute or convalescent COVID-19. This chain uses TRBV19 with TRBJ1-6; no reliable D call. The CDR3 protein is CASSNKPGTKDSPLHF. In DNA, the CDR3 is TGTGCCAGTAGTAATAAACCAGGAACGAAAGATTCACCCCTCCACTTT.